The 15 T cell receptor beta chains given below trace back to one sample, sequenced in a study of blood T cell dynamics during melanoma immunotherapy. The method was immunoSEQ multiplex PCR; TCRdb's version includes in-frame clones alone and lacks a portion of them. The table has about 8,500 clones, about four fifths seen once. The time point here: pre-treatment baseline. The specimen comprised blood, sampled from a patient treated with checkpoint blockade. The receptors stem from a human donor with melanoma.

This clone has a single count. The J gene is TRBJ2-5, the V gene TRBV6-6; TRBD2 might be the D (7 bases). V lost 3 bases to trimming and J lost 2 bases, with 16 bases between them. The CDR3 runs to 16 residues. Germline V gene sequence: CDR1 MNHNY, CDR2 SVGAGI (reference sequence). For the CDR3, the DNA is TGTGCCAGCAGTTATGGAGACGGGGGGACACAAGAGACCCAGTACTTC. Translating it yields CASSYGDGGTQETQYF.

The rearrangement uses TRBV10-3 and TRBJ1-5; possible D gene TRBD1, 6 bases. Trimming cost V 5 bases and J 5 bases, with 19 bases left between them. Looked up from germline, CDR1 is ENHRY and CDR2 is SYGVKD. The CDR3 contains 16 residues. This chain's CDR3 is CAISTGTPGGYQPQHF. As DNA, the CDR3 is TGTGCCATCAGTACCGGGACACCCGGAGGCTATCAGCCCCAGCATTTT.

The chain's CDR3 is CATSDLSYNSPLHF. The CDR3 region has the DNA TGTGCCACCTCAGACCTCTCCTATAATTCACCCCTCCACTTT. The chain has TRBV27 and TRBJ1-6, with D unclear. Trimming stripped 10 bases from V and 0 bases from J, with 10 bases between. The germline CDR1 and CDR2 sequences are MNHEY and SMNVEV (reference sequence). This CDR3 is 14 amino acids long.

The gene calls are TRBV29-1 and TRBJ2-7, with TRBD2 identical over 8 bases. Germline CDR1 SQVTM, CDR2 ANQGSEA. The CDR3 runs 12 residues. Losses at the gene ends were 6 bases for V and 6 bases for J; bases not matched to a gene: 7. The CDR3, as DNA: TGCAGCGTCCTCCCGGCGGGGGGCGAGCAGTACTTC. It encodes CSVLPAGGEQYF.

The chain recombines TRBV2 with TRBJ2-7, with TRBD1 matching 8 bases. Germline loops: CDR1 SNHLY, CDR2 FYNNEI. The CDR3 is 14 amino acids. V shed 7 bases and J 7 bases; nucleotides not matched to a gene: 12. The CDR3, as DNA: TGTGCCAGCACTAGAGGACAGGGCGAGAGGGAGCAGTACTTC. This sequence encodes CASTRGQGEREQYF.

This chain uses TRBV7-2 with TRBJ2-7, with D possibly TRBD2 on 5 matching bases. V was cut by 0 bases and J by 6 bases, with 9 bases left in between. Germline lookup yields CDR1 SGHTA and CDR2 FQGNSA. CDR3 length: 13 residues. This chain's CDR3 is CASSLAGVLEQYF. The CDR3 region has the DNA TGTGCCAGCAGCTTAGCGGGAGTGCTCGAGCAGTACTTC.

The CDR3 DNA reads as TGTGCCAGCATTGCTAGCGGGGGAATTGGGACCGGGGAGCTGTTTTTT. Amino acids: CASIASGGIGTGELFF. This rearrangement joins TRBV5-6 to TRBJ2-2; 10 bases align to TRBD2. V lost 6 bases and J lost 5; bases outside the gene matches: 10. Germline loops: CDR1 SGHDT, CDR2 YYEEEE. The CDR3 totals 16 residues.

As concerns this clone: One end of the junction varies from germline; a read error may be responsible. The chain combines TRBV4-3 with TRBJ1-4, with D possibly being TRBD1 (6 bases). CDR1 and CDR2 (germline): LGHNA, YSLEER. The CDR3 is 14 amino acids. The CDR3 region has the DNA TGCGCCAGCAGCCAAACCTTGGGATCAGGGGTAGTGGTTTTT. This encodes CASSQTLGSGVVVF.

This clone was seen a handful of times. The rearrangement joins TRBV6-4 to TRBJ2-2, with D possibly being TRBD2 (5 bases). The germline gives CDR1 MRHNA, CDR2 SNTAGT. Trimming shortened V by 2 bases and J by 4 bases, and 5 bases separated the two germline ends. This CDR3 is built from 13 residues. CDR3 sequence: CASSDTSTGELFF. CDR3 in DNA: TGTGCCAGCAGTGACACTAGCACCGGGGAGCTGTTTTTT.

The rearrangement joins TRBV9 to TRBJ2-1; tentative D call: TRBD2 (6 bases). Per the germline V gene, CDR1 is SGDLS and CDR2 is YYNGEE. Trimming stripped 3 bases from V and 6 bases from J, with 10 bases between. The CDR3 covers 13 residues. CDR3 coding DNA: TGTGCCAGCAGCGACGGGGGTGGCAATGAGCAGTTCTTC. It codes for CASSDGGGNEQFF.

This rearrangement joins TRBV29-1 to TRBJ2-7; tentative D call: TRBD2 (6 bases). CDR3 length: 14 amino acids. V dropped 7 bases and J dropped 2 bases, with 18 bases sitting between them. Per germline, CDR1 SQVTM and CDR2 ANQGSEA. CDR3 loop: CSGVGGSSAYEQYF. CDR3 DNA: TGCAGCGGGGTTGGGGGGAGTAGCGCCTACGAGCAGTACTTC.

The rearrangement joins TRBV5-4 to TRBJ2-1; 10 positions match TRBD2. The CDR3 totals 15 residues. Trimming took 3 bases from V and 3 from J; bases not matched to a gene: 3. The germline CDR1 and CDR2 sequences are SGHNT and YYREEE (reference sequence). Here the CDR3 reads CASSYGLADYNEQFF. The CDR3 DNA is TGTGCCAGCAGCTACGGACTAGCGGACTACAATGAGCAGTTCTTC.

This sequence joins TRBV15 and TRBJ2-7; 8 bases agree with TRBD2. From germline, CDR1 is LNHNV and CDR2 YYDKDF (reference sequence). V shed 1 base and J 2 bases; nucleotides not matched to a gene: 4. The CDR3 extends over 15 amino acids. The CDR3 nucleotides are TGTGCCACCAGCAGAGTCGGGACTAGGGCCTACGAGCAGTACTTC. Its protein product is CATSRVGTRAYEQYF.

The chain couples TRBV13 to TRBJ2-1, with 11 bases lining up with TRBD2. Germline V gives CDR1 PRHDT, CDR2 FYEKMQ (reference sequence). V dropped 3 bases and J dropped 5; count of bases not matched to a gene: 6. The CDR3 loop spans 16 amino acids. CDR3 sequence: CASSFNPGLADNEQFF. The CDR3 DNA sequence: TGTGCCAGCAGCTTCAACCCGGGACTAGCGGACAATGAGCAGTTCTTC.

The chain couples TRBV28 to TRBJ1-5; the D gene is possibly TRBD1 (6 bases). The CDR3 loop spans 14 amino acids. The V end was cut by 6 bases, the J end by 7 bases, with 16 bases between. CDR1 MDHEN and CDR2 SYDVKM come from the germline V gene. The DNA for the CDR3 is TGTGCCAGCAGGTATACAGGGTCGGTCCAGCCCCAGCATTTT. Protein product: CASRYTGSVQPQHF.